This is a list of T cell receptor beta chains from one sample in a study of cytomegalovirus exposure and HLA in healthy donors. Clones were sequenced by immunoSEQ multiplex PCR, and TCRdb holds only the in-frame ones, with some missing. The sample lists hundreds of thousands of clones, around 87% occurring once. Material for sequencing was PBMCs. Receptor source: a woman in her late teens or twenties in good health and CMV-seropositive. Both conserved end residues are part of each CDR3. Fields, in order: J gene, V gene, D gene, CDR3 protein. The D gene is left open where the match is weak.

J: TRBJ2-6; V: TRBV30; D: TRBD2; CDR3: CAWSVRGGSGANVLTF
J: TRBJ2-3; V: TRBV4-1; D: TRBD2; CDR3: CASSPSGSTDTQYF
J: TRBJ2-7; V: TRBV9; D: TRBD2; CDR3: CASSVAGLAGSSYEQYF
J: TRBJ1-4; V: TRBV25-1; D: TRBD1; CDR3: CASSGRTGDNEKLFF
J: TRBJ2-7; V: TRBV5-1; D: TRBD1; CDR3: CASSAGQGTYEQYF
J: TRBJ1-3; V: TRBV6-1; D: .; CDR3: CASSPFHSGNTIYF
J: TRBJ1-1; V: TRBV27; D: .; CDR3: CASRLNRYTEAFF
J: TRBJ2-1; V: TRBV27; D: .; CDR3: CASSPRGYNEQFF
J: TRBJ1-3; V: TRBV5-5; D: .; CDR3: CASSLAGGSGNTIYF
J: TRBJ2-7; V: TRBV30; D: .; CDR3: CAWNLGGGNEQYF
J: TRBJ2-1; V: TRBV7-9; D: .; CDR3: CASSLELADNEQFF